Listed below are T cell receptor beta chains from one sample, sequenced in a study of cytomegalovirus exposure and HLA in healthy donors. Here immunoSEQ multiplex PCR was the method, and the copy in TCRdb shows in-frame clones only, minus some. Among under 200,000 clones listed, around 73% were seen once. The sequenced material came from PBMCs. These receptors came from a man in his 60s in good health and CMV-seronegative. Both conserved end residues are trimmed from each CDR3. Each record gives: V gene, CDR3 protein.

TRBV4-3 | ASSHQIGQLNYGYT
TRBV6-1 | ASSGPGTGGGTEAF
TRBV4-1 | ASSQAGQGINQPQH
TRBV2 | ASRWGQGVGNYGYT
TRBV14 | ASSQVTSTDTQY
TRBV5-1 | ASSLARNTEAF
TRBV14 | ASSQESSGRAKDTQY
TRBV5-1 | ASNRDRGHGTEAF
TRBV28 | ASRSQGGGYNEQF
TRBV28 | ASRLGGGTSYEQY
TRBV13 | ASSWGDTEAF
TRBV11-2 | ASSFTSGGAGNEQF
TRBV28 | ASRSTDRASTDTQY
TRBV9 | ASSVVGQGAYGYT
TRBV5-1 | ASNYRGQGSTGELF
TRBV4-2 | ASSQGLAGVGEQY
TRBV25-1 | ATRTWRIAWYGYT
TRBV19 | ASSPTGGNYNEQF
TRBV29-1 | SVASGGYYNEQF
TRBV7-9 | SSSPPGLAIVRETQY
TRBV7-6 | ASSLVRSSGDVSYEQY
TRBV6-1 | ASSVAQGGGNQPQH
TRBV7-2 | ASSSQGGTEAF
TRBV7-9 | ASSLLTGNTGELF
TRBV25-1 | ASSARDRDYGYT
TRBV19 | ASSPGQGASAF
TRBV7-8 | ASSLGRTSGRIRETQY
TRBV6-1 | ASNQRRGDTEAF
TRBV29-1 | SATVTSYEQY
TRBV5-6 | ASSEQTGEAF
TRBV25-1 | ASRQNTEAF
TRBV2 | ASSADRVQETQY
TRBV10-1 | ASSVNRQGIEAF
TRBV7-2 | ASSYLTSGSDEQY
TRBV28 | ASSTGQGMNTEAF
TRBV30 | AWSLGLAGNNEQF
TRBV6-5 | ASRNSGGSNEKLF
TRBV30 | AWSPRPGLAGTGELF
TRBV7-2 | ASRVVGGTIY
TRBV28 | ASSLRQAGNEKLF
TRBV28 | ASSPPRGQTPGPQH
TRBV6-6 | ASSLTGDTQY
TRBV5-4 | ASSLAVGGRGNTEAF
TRBV7-9 | ASSLLAGTGETQY
TRBV6-1 | ASISSNQPQH